This entry is about one TCR beta chain. Its antigen is unidentified. Cultured CD4+ T cell DNA was sequenced using the Oncomine TCR Beta short-read assay. TCRdb processed the PCR reads anew with MiXCR; each CDR3 protein has one entry. The table has fewer than 18,000 distinct CDR3 sequences, around 56% seen once. The data stem from a study of vaccination and CD4 T cells after COVID-19. The CDR3 extends over 11 amino acids. Per the germline V gene, CDR1 is SQVTM and CDR2 is ANQGSEA. V gave up 1 base and J gave up 8 bases, with 6 bases separating them. Treatment denoted: approximately 9-day PBMC culture with coronavirus spike peptide pools or control peptides (ViraFEST assay).

What was sequenced was CD4+ T cells from blood, cultured in vitro. The chain employs TRBV29-1 and TRBJ1-3; D is unclear. This TCR derives from a human donor who had recovered from COVID-19. The CDR3 here is CSVEGGDTIYF. In DNA, the CDR3 is TGCAGCGTTGAAGGGGGTGACACCATATATTTT. Full variable domain (rest looked up from reference TRBV29-1 and TRBJ1-3): SAVISQKPSRDICQRGTSLTIQCQVDSQVTMMFWYRQQPGQSLTLIATANQGSEATYESGFVIDKFPISRPNLTFSTLTVSNMSPEDSSIYLCSVEGGDTIYFGEGSWLTVV.